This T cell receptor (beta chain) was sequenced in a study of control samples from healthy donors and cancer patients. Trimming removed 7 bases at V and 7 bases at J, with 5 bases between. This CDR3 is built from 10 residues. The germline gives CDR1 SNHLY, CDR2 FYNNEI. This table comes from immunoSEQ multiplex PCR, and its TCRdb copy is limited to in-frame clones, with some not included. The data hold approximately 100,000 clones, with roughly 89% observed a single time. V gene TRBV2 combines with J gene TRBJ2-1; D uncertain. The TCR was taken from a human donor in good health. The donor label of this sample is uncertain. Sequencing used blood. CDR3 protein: CASKENEQFF. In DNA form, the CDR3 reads TGTGCCAGCAAGGAGAATGAGCAGTTCTTC.